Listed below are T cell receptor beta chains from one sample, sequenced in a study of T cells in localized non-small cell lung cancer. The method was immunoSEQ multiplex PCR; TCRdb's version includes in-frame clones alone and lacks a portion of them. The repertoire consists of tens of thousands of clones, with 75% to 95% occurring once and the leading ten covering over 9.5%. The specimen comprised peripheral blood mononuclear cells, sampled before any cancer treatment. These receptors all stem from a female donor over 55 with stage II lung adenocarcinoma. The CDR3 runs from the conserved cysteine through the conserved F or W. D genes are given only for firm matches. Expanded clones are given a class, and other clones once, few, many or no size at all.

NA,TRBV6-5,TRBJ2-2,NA,TGTGCCAGCAGTAGGGGACCGAACACCGGGGAGCTGTTTTTT,CASSRGPNTGELFF
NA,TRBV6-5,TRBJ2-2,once,TGTGCCAGCAGGACATCGGGACAGAACACCGGGGAGCTGTTTTTT,CASRTSGQNTGELFF
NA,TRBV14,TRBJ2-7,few,TGTGCCAGCAGACCGACAGTTGGGGGCTCCTACGAGCAGTACTTC,CASRPTVGGSYEQYF
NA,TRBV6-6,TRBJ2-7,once,TGTGCCAGCACAAAACGTGGGGCCCTATCCTACGAGCAGTACTTC,CASTKRGALSYEQYF
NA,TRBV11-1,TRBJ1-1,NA,TGTGCCAGCAGCTTAGTCTTGGGACCAGGAGCTTTCTTT,CASSLVLGPGAFF
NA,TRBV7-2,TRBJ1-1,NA,TGTGCCAGCAGCTTTGGAGGGGCATCGAACACTGAAGCTTTCTTT,CASSFGGASNTEAFF
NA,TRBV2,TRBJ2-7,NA,TGTGCCAGCAGGACCAGACAGATCCTATCCTACGAGCAGTACTTC,CASRTRQILSYEQYF
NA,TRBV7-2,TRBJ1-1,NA,TGTGCCAGCAGTCAACAGCCGAACACTGAAGCTTTCTTT,CASSQQPNTEAFF
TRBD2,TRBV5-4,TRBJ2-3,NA,TGTGCCAGCAGCCCTCGCGGGGGGGCCTCAGATACGCAGTATTTT,CASSPRGGASDTQYF
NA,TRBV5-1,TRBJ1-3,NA,TGCGCCAGCAGCTTGGGCAGCTCTGGAAACACCATATATTTT,CASSLGSSGNTIYF
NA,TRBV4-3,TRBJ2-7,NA,TGCGCCAGCAGCCAAGTCAGGGTAAAGGGGGAGCAGTACGAGCAGTACTTC,CASSQVRVKGEQYEQYF
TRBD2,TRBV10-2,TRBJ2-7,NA,TGCGCCAGCAGTGATCCAGGACTAGCGTCCTACGAGCAGTACTTC,CASSDPGLASYEQYF
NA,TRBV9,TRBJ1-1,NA,TGTGCCAGCAGCGCGGGGCCGAACACTGAAGCTTTCTTT,CASSAGPNTEAFF
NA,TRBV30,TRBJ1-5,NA,TGTGCCTGGAGCAGGGGCAATCAGCCCCAGCATTTT,CAWSRGNQPQHF
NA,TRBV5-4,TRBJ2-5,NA,TGTGCCAGCAGCAAGCGGGTCCAAGAGACCCAGTACTTC,CASSKRVQETQYF
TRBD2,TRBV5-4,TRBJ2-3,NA,TGTGCCAGCAGCTTGGGTCCGGCGGGAGGCGGGACAGATACGCAGTATTTT,CASSLGPAGGGTDTQYF
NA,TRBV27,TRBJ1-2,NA,TGTGCCAGCAGTTTGAGGGGTGGCACCCAGTACGACTATGGCTACACCTTC,CASSLRGGTQYDYGYTF
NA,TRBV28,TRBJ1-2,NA,TGTGCCAGCAGGGGGGGCAACTATGGCTACACCTTC,CASRGGNYGYTF
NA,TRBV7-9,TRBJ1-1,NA,TGTGCCAGCAGCTTCAGGAACACTGAAGCTTTCTTT,CASSFRNTEAFF
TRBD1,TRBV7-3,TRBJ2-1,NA,TGTGCCAGCAGCCCTTCCCGGGACAGTTACAATGAGCAGTTCTTC,CASSPSRDSYNEQFF